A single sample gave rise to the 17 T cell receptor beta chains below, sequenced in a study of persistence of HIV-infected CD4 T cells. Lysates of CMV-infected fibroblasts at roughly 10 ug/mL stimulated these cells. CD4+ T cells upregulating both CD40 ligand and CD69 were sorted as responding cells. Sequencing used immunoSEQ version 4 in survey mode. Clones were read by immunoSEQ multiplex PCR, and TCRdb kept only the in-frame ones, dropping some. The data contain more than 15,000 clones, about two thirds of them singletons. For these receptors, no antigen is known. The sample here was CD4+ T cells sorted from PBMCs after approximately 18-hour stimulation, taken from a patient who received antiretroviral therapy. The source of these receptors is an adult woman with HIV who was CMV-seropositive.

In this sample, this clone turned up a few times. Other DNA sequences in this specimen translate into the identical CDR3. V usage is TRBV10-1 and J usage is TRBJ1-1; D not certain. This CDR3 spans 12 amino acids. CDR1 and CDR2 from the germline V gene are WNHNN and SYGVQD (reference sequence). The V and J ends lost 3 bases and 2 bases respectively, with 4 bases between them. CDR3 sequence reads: CASSDPNTEAFF. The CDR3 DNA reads TGCGCCAGCAGTGACCCCAACACTGAAGCTTTCTTT.

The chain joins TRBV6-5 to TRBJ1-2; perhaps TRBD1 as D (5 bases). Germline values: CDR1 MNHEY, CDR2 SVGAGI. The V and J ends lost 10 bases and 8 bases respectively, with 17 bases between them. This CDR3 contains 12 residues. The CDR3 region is CATYSGGGGYTF. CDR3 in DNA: TGTGCCACCTATTCGGGGGGTGGCGGCTACACCTTC.

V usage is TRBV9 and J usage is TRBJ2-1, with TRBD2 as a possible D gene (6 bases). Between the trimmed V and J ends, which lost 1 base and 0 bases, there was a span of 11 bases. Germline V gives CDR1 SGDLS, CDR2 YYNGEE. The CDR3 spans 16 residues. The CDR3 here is CASSVYLGGSYNEQFF. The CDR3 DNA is TGTGCCAGCAGCGTATATCTCGGGGGCTCCTACAATGAGCAGTTCTTC.

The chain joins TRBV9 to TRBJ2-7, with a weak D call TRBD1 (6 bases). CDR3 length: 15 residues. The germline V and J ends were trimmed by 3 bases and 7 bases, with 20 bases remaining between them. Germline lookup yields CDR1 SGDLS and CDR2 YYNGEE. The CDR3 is CASSATDSTFGEQYF. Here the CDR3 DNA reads TGTGCCAGCAGCGCCACGGACAGCACCTTCGGGGAGCAGTACTTC.

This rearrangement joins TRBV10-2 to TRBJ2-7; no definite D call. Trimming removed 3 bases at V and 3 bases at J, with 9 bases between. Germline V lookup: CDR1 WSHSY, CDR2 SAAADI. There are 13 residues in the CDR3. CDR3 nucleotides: TGCGCCAGCAGTGAAGGGTCTGTCTACGAGCAGTACGTC. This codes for CASSEGSVYEQYV.

DNA for the CDR3: TGTGCCACCAGCCGTCGGGACACTAACACCGGGGAGCTGTTTTTT. It is translated as CATSRRDTNTGELFF. This rearrangement joins TRBV15 to TRBJ2-2; TRBD1 is a possible D gene (6 bases). This CDR3 is 15 amino acids long. The germline V gene encodes CDR1 LNHNV and CDR2 YYDKDF (reference sequence). The V gene lost 5 bases and the J gene lost 2 bases, with 12 bases spanning the gap.

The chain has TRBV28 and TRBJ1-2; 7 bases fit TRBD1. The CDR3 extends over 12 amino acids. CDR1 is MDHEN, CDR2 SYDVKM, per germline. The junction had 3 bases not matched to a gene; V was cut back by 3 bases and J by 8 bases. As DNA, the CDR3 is TGTGCCAGCAGTTTGGAGACAGGGGGCTACACCTTC. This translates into CASSLETGGYTF.

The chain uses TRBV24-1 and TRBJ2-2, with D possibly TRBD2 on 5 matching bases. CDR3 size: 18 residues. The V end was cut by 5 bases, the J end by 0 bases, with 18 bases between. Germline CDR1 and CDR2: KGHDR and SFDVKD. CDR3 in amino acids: CATSGPGGGQSNTGELFF. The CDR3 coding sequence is TGTGCCACCAGTGGGCCCGGAGGCGGCCAGTCGAACACCGGGGAGCTGTTTTTT.

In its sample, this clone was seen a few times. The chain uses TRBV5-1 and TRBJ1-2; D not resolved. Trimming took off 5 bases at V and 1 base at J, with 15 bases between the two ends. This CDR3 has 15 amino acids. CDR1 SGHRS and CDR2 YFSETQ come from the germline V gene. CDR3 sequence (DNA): TGCGCCAGCAGACCGGGAGTTTGGGTTAACTATGGCTACACCTTC. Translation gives CASRPGVWVNYGYTF.

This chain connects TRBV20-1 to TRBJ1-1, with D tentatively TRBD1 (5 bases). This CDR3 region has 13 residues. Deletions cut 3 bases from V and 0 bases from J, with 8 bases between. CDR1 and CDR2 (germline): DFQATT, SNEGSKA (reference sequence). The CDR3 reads CSASWGMNTEAFF. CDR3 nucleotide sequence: TGCAGTGCTAGTTGGGGCATGAACACTGAAGCTTTCTTT.

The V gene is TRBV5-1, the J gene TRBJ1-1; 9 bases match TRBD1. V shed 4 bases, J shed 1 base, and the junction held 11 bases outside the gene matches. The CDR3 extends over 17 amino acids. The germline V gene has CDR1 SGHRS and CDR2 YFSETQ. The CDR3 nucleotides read TGCGCCAGCAGCCCGCGACCGGGGGGACAGGGGAACACTGAAGCTTTCTTT. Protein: CASSPRPGGQGNTEAFF.

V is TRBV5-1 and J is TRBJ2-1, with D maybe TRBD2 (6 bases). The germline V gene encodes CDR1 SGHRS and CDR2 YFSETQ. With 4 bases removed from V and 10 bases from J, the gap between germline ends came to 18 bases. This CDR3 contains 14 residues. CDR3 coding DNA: TGCGCCAGCAGCCCGGGACTCTCCTTAGGGGAGCAGTTCTTC. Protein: CASSPGLSLGEQFF.

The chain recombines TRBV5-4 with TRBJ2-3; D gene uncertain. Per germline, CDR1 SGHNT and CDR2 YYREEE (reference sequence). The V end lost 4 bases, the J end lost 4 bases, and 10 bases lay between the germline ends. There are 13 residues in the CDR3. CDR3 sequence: CASSIESADTQYF. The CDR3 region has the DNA TGTGCCAGCAGCATAGAGTCCGCAGATACGCAGTATTTT. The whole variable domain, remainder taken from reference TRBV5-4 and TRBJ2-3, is ETGVTQSPTHLIKTRGQQVTLRCSSQSGHNTVSWYQQALGQGPQFIFQYYREEENGRGNFPPRFSGLQFPNYSSELNVNALELDDSALYLCASSIESADTQYFGPGTRLTVL.

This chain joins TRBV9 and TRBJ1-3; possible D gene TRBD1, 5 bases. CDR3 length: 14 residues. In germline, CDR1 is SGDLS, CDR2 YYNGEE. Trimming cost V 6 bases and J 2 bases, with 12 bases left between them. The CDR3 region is CASMRGAAGNTIYF. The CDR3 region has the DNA TGTGCCAGCATGAGGGGTGCTGCTGGAAACACCATATATTTT.

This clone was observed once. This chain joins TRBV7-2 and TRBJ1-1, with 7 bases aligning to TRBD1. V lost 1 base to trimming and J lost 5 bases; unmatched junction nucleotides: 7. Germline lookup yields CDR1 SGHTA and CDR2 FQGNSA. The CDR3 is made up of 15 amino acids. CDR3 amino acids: CASSLGNRGTTEAFF. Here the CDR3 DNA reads TGTGCCAGCAGCTTAGGTAACAGGGGCACAACTGAAGCTTTCTTT.

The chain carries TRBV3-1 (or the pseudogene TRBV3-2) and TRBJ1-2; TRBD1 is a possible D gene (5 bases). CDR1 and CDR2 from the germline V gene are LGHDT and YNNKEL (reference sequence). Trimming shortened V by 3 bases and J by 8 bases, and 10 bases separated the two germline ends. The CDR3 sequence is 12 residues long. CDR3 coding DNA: TGTGCCAGCAGCCACGGGGACGAAGGCTACACCTTC. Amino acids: CASSHGDEGYTF.

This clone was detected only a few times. CDR3 amino acids: CASSSQDLNYGYTF. The CDR3 bases are TGTGCCAGCAGTTCACAGGACCTTAACTATGGCTACACCTTC. The chain carries TRBV28 and TRBJ1-2; tentatively, D is TRBD1 (5 bases). The CDR3 is made up of 14 amino acids. CDR1 MDHEN and CDR2 SYDVKM come from the germline V gene. V shed 4 bases and J shed 1 base, with 10 bases lying between them.